This entry lists 15 T cell receptor beta chains sequenced from one sample in a study of blood T cells in healthy people across ages. A J-beta primer mix and a sample-barcoded 5' primer were used in a second PCR of about 6 to 12 cycles. TCRdb analysed the 5' RACE reads with MiXCR anew, one entry per CDR3 protein. In the table there are around 1.5 million distinct CDR3 sequences, approximately 60% of which are singletons. Source material: blood. The receptors were gathered from a man aged 18 to 35 in good health.

The J gene is TRBJ2-3, the V gene TRBV28; 7 bases align to TRBD1. Trimming cost V 7 bases and J 8 bases; bases outside gene matches: 9. The CDR3 spans 13 residues. Per the germline V gene, CDR1 is MDHEN and CDR2 is SYDVKM. The CDR3 DNA sequence: TGTGCCAGCACCAAAGACAGGGCAGGTACGCAGTATTTT. Translating it yields CASTKDRAGTQYF.

The gene calls are TRBV20-1 and TRBJ2-7; D is tentatively TRBD1 or TRBD2 (6 bases each). Germline lookup yields CDR1 DFQATT and CDR2 SNEGSKA (reference sequence). CDR3 length: 16 amino acids. Trimming took off 0 bases at V and 0 bases at J, with 15 bases between the two ends. The CDR3 nucleotides read TGCAGTGCTAGAGATATATTAGAGGGGGGCTCCTACGAGCAGTACTTC. This gives the protein CSARDILEGGSYEQYF.

As regards this clonotype: One end of the junction does not line up with germline, which may come from a read error. The chain combines TRBV9 with TRBJ1-2; TRBD1 is a possible D gene (6 bases). Per germline, CDR1 SGDLS and CDR2 YYNGEE. The CDR3 spans 14 residues. The DNA of the CDR3 is TGTGTCAGCAGCGTAGGGGGGTTGGGCTATGGCTACACCTTC. Residues: CVSSVGGLGYGYTF.

This chain uses TRBV20-1 with TRBJ2-1; D may be TRBD2 (5 bases). The DNA end lines up better with TRBJ2-7; the J call may be wrong. The CDR3 length is 13 residues. The germline gives CDR1 DFQATT, CDR2 SNEGSKA (reference sequence). The CDR3 sequence: CSAEGRMSYEQYF. As DNA, the CDR3 is TGCAGTGCTGAGGGAAGAATGTCCTACGAGCAGTACTTC.

V is TRBV11-2 and J is TRBJ1-2, with TRBD1 matching over 8 bases. This CDR3 is 18 amino acids long. Trimming at V came to 0 bases and at J to 3 bases, leaving 12 bases not matched to a gene. Germline V lookup: CDR1 SGHAT, CDR2 FQNNGV. For the CDR3, the DNA is TGTGCCAGCAGCTTAGATCGGACAGGGAAAGGTTCCGACTATGGCTACACCTTC. Encoded protein: CASSLDRTGKGSDYGYTF. The full variable domain, with the rest looked up from reference TRBV11-2 and TRBJ1-2, is EAGVAQSPRYKIIEKRQSVAFWCNPISGHATLYWYQQILGQGPKLLIQFQNNGVVDDSQLPKDRFSAERLKGVDSTLKIQPAKLEDSAVYLCASSLDRTGKGSDYGYTFGSGTRLTVV.

This clonotype was picked up one time. This chain uses TRBV20-1 with TRBJ2-7, with 9 bases identical to TRBD2. The CDR3 has 14 amino acids. Germline trimming cut 3 bases from V and 2 bases from J; bases unmatched to any gene: 5. CDR1 is DFQATT and CDR2 is SNEGSKA in the germline V gene (reference sequence). The DNA for the CDR3 is TGCAGTGCTAGTAGGACTAGCGTGACCTACGAGCAGTACTTC. It yields the protein CSASRTSVTYEQYF.

This chain connects TRBV4-1 to TRBJ2-4; 9 bases line up with TRBD2. The J call may be mistaken, given a closer DNA end match to TRBJ2-7. The germline V gene encodes CDR1 MGHRA and CDR2 YSYEKL. The CDR3 consists of 14 residues. The CDR3 sequence: CASSDAGGLYEQYF. DNA for the CDR3: TGCGCCAGCAGCGATGCGGGGGGGCTCTACGAGCAGTACTTC.

The V call is TRBV14, the J call TRBJ2-1, with D tentatively TRBD1 (7 bases). Trimming pared 6 bases from V and 5 bases from J, leaving 17 bases between. CDR1 SGHDN and CDR2 FVKESK come from the germline V gene. The CDR3 runs to 15 residues. CDR3 amino acids: CASRTTGRSNNEQFF. DNA of the CDR3: TGTGCCAGCAGAACGACAGGGAGGTCTAACAATGAGCAGTTCTTC.

The V and J genes are TRBV12-5 and TRBJ2-7, with D uncertain. CDR1 and CDR2 (germline): LGHNT, FRNRAP. Trimming removed 2 bases from V and 4 bases from J, with 6 bases in between. The CDR3 length is 12 residues. CDR3 protein: CASGLFRYEQYF. DNA of the CDR3: TGTGCTAGTGGTTTGTTCCGTTACGAGCAGTACTTC.

As for this clonotype: A much larger clone sits a single nucleotide away, making a read error possible. The chain uses TRBV14 and TRBJ2-5; 11 bases agree with TRBD2. Germline CDR1 is SGHDN and CDR2 is FVKESK. The V gene end was trimmed by 0 bases and the J gene end by 11 bases; junction bases not matched to a gene: 17. The CDR3 contains 18 residues. The CDR3 DNA is TGTGCCAGCAGCCAAGAGGGTAACCTAGCGGGAGGTTTCAATGAGCAGTACTTC. Translated: CASSQEGNLAGGFNEQYF.

V is TRBV7-9 and J is TRBJ1-1, with D maybe TRBD1 (6 bases). This CDR3 comprises 15 residues. V was cut by 6 bases and J by 5 bases, with 19 bases left in between. CDR1 is SEHNR and CDR2 is FQNEAQ in the germline V gene (reference sequence). The CDR3 bases are TGTGCCAGCAGAGTGTCTGGGGGGCGATGGACTGAAGCTTTCTTT. It yields the protein CASRVSGGRWTEAFF.

This clonotype appeared once. This CDR3 is CASSIRLGTEQYF. The CDR3 DNA sequence: TGTGCCAGCAGCATCCGTCTGGGGACAGAGCAGTACTTC. This chain links TRBV6-5 with TRBJ2-5, with 7 bases that match TRBD1. The V gene end was trimmed by 6 bases and the J gene end by 11 bases; junction bases not matched to a gene: 12. From germline, CDR1 is MNHEY and CDR2 SVGAGI. The CDR3 has 13 amino acids.

The gene calls are TRBV2 and TRBJ2-7; TRBD2 aligns across 12 bases. Germline lookup yields CDR1 SNHLY and CDR2 FYNNEI. The CDR3 has 13 amino acids. V lost 8 bases to trimming and J lost 7 bases; unmatched junction nucleotides: 6. The DNA for the CDR3 is TGTGCCAGCCGACTAGCGGGGGCCGGGGAGCAGTACTTC. Encoded protein: CASRLAGAGEQYF.

This rearrangement joins TRBV6-5 to TRBJ1-1; D unclear. CDR1 MNHEY and CDR2 SVGAGI come from the germline V gene. The CDR3 sequence is 13 residues long. Trimming removed 0 bases from V and 8 bases from J, with 10 bases in between. The CDR3: CASSYSRDREAFF. The CDR3 region has the DNA TGTGCCAGCAGTTACTCGAGGGATAGGGAAGCTTTCTTT.

The rearrangement uses TRBV7-9 and TRBJ2-7; the D gene could be TRBD1 or TRBD2 (5 bases each). The CDR3 is 16 residues long. Trimming stripped 6 bases from V and 3 bases from J, with 21 bases between. Germline V CDR1 and CDR2: SEHNR, FQNEAQ (reference sequence). DNA of the CDR3: TGTGCCAGCAGTCCCGCTCCGGGACCTAGGGGCTACGAGCAGTACTTC. Translating gives CASSPAPGPRGYEQYF. Full variable domain (missing parts from reference TRBV7-9 and TRBJ2-7): DTGVSQNPRHKITKRGQNVTFRCDPISEHNRLYWYRQTLGQGPEFLTYFQNEAQLEKSRLLSDRFSAERPKGSFSTLEIQRTEQGDSAMYLCASSPAPGPRGYEQYFGPGTRLTVT.